This T cell receptor (beta chain) was captured by sequencing in a study of molecular identifiers for immune sequencing clone quantification. Broader study findings: Spiked Jurkat TCR RNA equal to one cell could reportedly be picked out among 900,000 to 1,000,000 naive cells.

CDR3 length: 15 residues. The V gene lost 0 bases and the J gene lost 6 bases, with 15 bases spanning the gap. The germline V gene has CDR1 LGHNA and CDR2 YSLEER. Naive CD8 T cells, phenotype CD8+CD4-CCR7+CD45RA+, were sorted. This clonotype was counted only a few times. Its antigen is still unknown. Methods described previously, with TCR primers listed, were used for bulk TCR libraries. TCRdb reprocessed the PCR reads via MiXCR and lists one record per CDR3 protein. Of more than 300,000 distinct CDR3 sequences in the sample, 20% to 25% were seen once. This sequence originates from a human donor in good health. Some libraries in this study had Jurkat cell RNA spiked in. The gene calls are TRBV4-3 and TRBJ2-7, with D hard to call. The sequencing sample was made of naive CD8+ T cells from blood, with Jurkat cell RNA spiked in. Subset meaning: FACS-sorted CD8+CD4-CCR7+CD45RA+ naive T cells. CDR3 in DNA: TGCGCCAGCAGCCAAGATGCCAGGAGCCTCCTCGAGCAGTACTTC. Protein: CASSQDARSLLEQYF.